The rows below give T cell receptor beta chains drawn from one sample of a study of T cells after yellow fever vaccination. TCRdb recomputed calls from the 5' RACE reads with MiXCR, one row per CDR3 protein. The sample lists 95,000 to 100,000 distinct CDR3 sequences, 5.8% occurring once. The source material was CD8+ T cells sorted from PBMCs, sampled 10 days after the yellow fever booster vaccination. The receptors originated from a man between 18 and 35 years old who received the YFV17D yellow fever vaccine. The CDR3 runs from the conserved cysteine through the conserved F or W.

>TRBV7-6
CASSFSGSSEAFF
>TRBV11-2
CASYSAQADNNEQFF
>TRBV7-8
CASSSPGEGRETQYF
>TRBV27
CASSTGLGGYTF
>TRBV4-2
CASSQAGEQFF
>TRBV20-1
CSARDLPGLGDTQYF
>TRBV7-9
CASSFQGATYGYTF
>TRBV7-3
CASSTTGVNGKVPTLYF
>TRBV2
CATREVGYNEQFF
>TRBV4-1
CASSLEGQVRNEQFF
>TRBV29-1
CSAIPVGDSYEQYF
>TRBV7-6
CASSLQGGRNEQYF
>TRBV5-1
CASSSGGEGNTEAFF
>TRBV7-9
CASSRTGAGANVLTF
>TRBV4-1
CASSQDTTTEAFF
>TRBV9
CASSVDAGAGSTDTQYF
>TRBV7-9
CASSIPRDELFF
>TRBV5-4
CASSPRGGRGNTEAFF
>TRBV7-8
CASSLGGSYNSPLHF
>TRBV6-2/TRBV6-3
CASNTGGPLDTQYF
>TRBV7-8
CASSPGTGIREQFF
>TRBV13
CASSRRGTDTQYF
>TRBV14
CASSARRGAGGRNEQFF
>TRBV6-6
CASSYSPGAPETQYF
>TRBV5-1
CASSLELTFSYEQYF
>TRBV7-8
CASSLGITSSRINEQFF
>TRBV4-1
CASSLEDRSNYGYTF
>TRBV29-1
CSVSRNNYGYTF